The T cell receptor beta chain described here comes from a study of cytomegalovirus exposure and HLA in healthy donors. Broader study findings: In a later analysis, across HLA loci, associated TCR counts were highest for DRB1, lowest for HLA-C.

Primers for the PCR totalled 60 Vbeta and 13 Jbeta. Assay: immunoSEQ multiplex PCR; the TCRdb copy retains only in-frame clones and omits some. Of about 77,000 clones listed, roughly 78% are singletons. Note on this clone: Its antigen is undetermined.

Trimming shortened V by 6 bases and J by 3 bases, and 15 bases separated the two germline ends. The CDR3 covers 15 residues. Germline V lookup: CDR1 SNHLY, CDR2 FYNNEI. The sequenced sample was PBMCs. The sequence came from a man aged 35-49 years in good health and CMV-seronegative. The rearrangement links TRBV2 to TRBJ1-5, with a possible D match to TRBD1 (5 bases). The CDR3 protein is CASSPPGLHNQPQHF. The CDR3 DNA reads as TGTGCCAGCAGCCCGCCGGGACTTCACAATCAGCCCCAGCATTTT.